These 27 T cell receptor beta chains were sequenced from one sample in a study of cytomegalovirus exposure and HLA in healthy donors. Vbeta (60) and Jbeta (13) primers were used in the PCR. Assay used: immunoSEQ multiplex PCR; TCRdb lists only in-frame clones, some missing. The data show about 160,000 clones, around 82% seen once. Sequenced material: PBMCs. The origin of the receptors is a boy between 2 and 10 years old in good health and CMV-seronegative.

The V and J genes are TRBV13 and TRBJ2-1; D not resolved. CDR1 and CDR2 from the germline V gene are PRHDT and FYEKMQ (reference sequence). CDR3 size: 13 residues. The V end was cut by 8 bases, the J end by 0 bases, with 8 bases between. The CDR3 is CASGTSSYNEQFF. CDR3 in DNA: TGTGCCAGCGGCACCAGCTCCTACAATGAGCAGTTCTTC.

The chain links TRBV10-3 to TRBJ2-7, with TRBD2 identical over 10 bases. The CDR3 covers 17 residues. Trimming at V came to 4 bases and at J to 4 bases, leaving 13 bases not matched to a gene. The germline V gene encodes CDR1 ENHRY and CDR2 SYGVKD. DNA for the CDR3: TGTGCCATCAGTGCTTCTTTGGCTAGCGGGAGTGGGTACGAGCAGTACTTC. Translation: CAISASLASGSGYEQYF.

The chain combines TRBV4-2 with TRBJ2-2; TRBD2 might be the D (5 bases). The CDR3 consists of 14 residues. Germline V gene data show CDR1 as LGHNA and CDR2 as YNFKEQ. V dropped 6 bases and J dropped 4 bases, with 12 bases sitting between them. CDR3 residues: CASSLRTGTGELFF. CDR3 coding DNA: TGTGCCAGCAGTCTTCGGACTGGCACCGGGGAGCTGTTTTTT.

The chain has TRBV19 and TRBJ2-7; D unclear. The CDR3 contains 14 residues. Germline V gene data show CDR1 as LNHDA and CDR2 as SQIVND (reference sequence). V dropped 3 bases and J dropped 4 bases, with 13 bases sitting between them. CDR3 loop: CASSIQATTYEQYF. Here the CDR3 DNA reads TGTGCCAGTAGTATCCAGGCCACCACTTACGAGCAGTACTTC. Drawing the rest from reference TRBV19 and TRBJ2-7, the complete variable domain is DGGITQSPKYLFRKEGQNVTLSCEQNLNHDAMYWYRQDPGQGLRLIYYSQIVNDFQKGDIAEGYSVSREKKESFPLTVTSAQKNPTAFYLCASSIQATTYEQYFGPGTRLTVT.

A note on this clone: The same CDR3 is also encoded by other DNA sequences in this sample. The CDR3 region is CASSQPTSGRKDTQYF. In DNA form, the CDR3 reads TGCGCCAGCAGCCAACCGACTAGCGGGAGGAAAGATACGCAGTATTTT. The chain joins TRBV4-1 to TRBJ2-3; 13 bases are shared with TRBD2. CDR3 size: 16 residues. The junction had 4 bases not matched to a gene; V was cut back by 2 bases and J by 5 bases. Germline V gene data show CDR1 as MGHRA and CDR2 as YSYEKL.

This clone was observed once. The rearrangement links TRBV7-2 to TRBJ2-3; TRBD2 aligns across 9 bases. The CDR3 sequence is 15 residues long. The germline V gene encodes CDR1 SGHTA and CDR2 FQGNSA. After removal of 4 bases from V and 5 bases from J, the junction contained 7 bases not matched to a gene. CDR3 coding DNA: TGTGCCAGCAGCTCGATAGCGGGAGTGATAGATACGCAGTATTTT. Translation gives CASSSIAGVIDTQYF. Using reference TRBV7-2 and TRBJ2-3 for the parts outside the CDR3, the full variable domain is GAGVSQSPSNKVTEKGKDVELRCDPISGHTALYWYRQSLGQGLEFLIYFQGNSAPDKSGLPSDRFSAERTGGSVSTLTIQRTQQEDSAVYLCASSSIAGVIDTQYFGPGTRLTVL.

The rearrangement links TRBV28 to TRBJ2-5; TRBD2 aligns across 8 bases. The DNA end lines up better with TRBJ2-7; the J call may be wrong. The CDR3 totals 15 residues. The germline gives CDR1 MDHEN, CDR2 SYDVKM. The CDR3 nucleotides read TGTGCCAGCGGTTCCACTCGGGAGGGGGTCCACGAGCAGTACTTC. Translating it yields CASGSTREGVHEQYF.

The chain uses TRBV13 and TRBJ1-1; TRBD1 matches 8 bases. Trimming at V came to 4 bases and at J to 3 bases, leaving 7 bases not matched to a gene. Germline assignment: CDR1 PRHDT and CDR2 FYEKMQ (reference sequence). The CDR3 totals 15 residues. The CDR3 reads CASSSDRGRDTEAFF. CDR3 DNA sequence: TGTGCCAGCAGCTCAGACAGGGGACGAGACACTGAAGCTTTCTTT.

The chain has TRBV6-1 and TRBJ1-4; D perhaps matches TRBD1 (5 bases). Trimming removed 2 bases from V and 8 bases from J, with 15 bases in between. Germline loops: CDR1 MNHNS, CDR2 SASEGT. The CDR3 contains 15 residues. In DNA form, the CDR3 reads TGTGCCAGCAGTGAACTGGGTCGGGGGGAAGAAAAACTGTTTTTT. Protein product: CASSELGRGEEKLFF.

V and J are TRBV11-3 and TRBJ2-3; D possibly corresponds to TRBD2 (6 bases). CDR1 SGHNT and CDR2 YENEEA come from the germline V gene. There are 14 residues in the CDR3. The V gene lost 4 bases and the J gene lost 0 bases, with 8 bases spanning the gap. CDR3 coding DNA: TGTGCCAGCAGCTCGCGGGACAGCACAGATACGCAGTATTTT. Its translation is CASSSRDSTDTQYF.

The chain carries TRBV27 and TRBJ2-7; D call uncertain. Deletions cut 1 base from V and 2 bases from J, with 12 bases between. Germline V lookup: CDR1 MNHEY, CDR2 SMNVEV (reference sequence). The CDR3 consists of 15 residues. The CDR3 DNA sequence: TGTGCCAGCAGTTTATTGGGCAGCCGTGCCTACGAGCAGTACTTC. This gives the protein CASSLLGSRAYEQYF.

The chain links TRBV6-6 to TRBJ2-7; possible D gene TRBD1, 5 bases. CDR3 length: 14 amino acids. The germline V and J ends were trimmed by 1 base and 4 bases, with 11 bases remaining between them. In germline, CDR1 is MNHNY, CDR2 SVGAGI (reference sequence). This CDR3 is CASSYFSRDYEQYF. For the CDR3, the DNA is TGTGCCAGCAGTTACTTCTCCAGGGATTACGAGCAGTACTTC.

The chain uses TRBV7-9 and TRBJ2-7, with a tentative D call TRBD1 (6 bases). V shed 4 bases and J shed 4 bases, with 11 bases lying between them. The CDR3 loop spans 13 amino acids. Germline-derived CDR1 and CDR2 are SEHNR and FQNEAQ (reference sequence). CDR3 nucleotide sequence: TGTGCCAGCAGCTCCCAGGGGTTTTACGAGCAGTACTTC. Its translation: CASSSQGFYEQYF.

V gene TRBV4-1 combines with J gene TRBJ2-6; tentative D call: TRBD1 (6 bases). The CDR3 spans 17 residues. The germline CDR1 and CDR2 sequences are MGHRA and YSYEKL. Deletions cut 6 bases from V and 0 bases from J, with 15 bases between. CDR3 sequence (DNA): TGCGCCAGCAGACTGAGGACAGTCCCCTCTGGGGCCAACGTCCTGACTTTC. As protein: CASRLRTVPSGANVLTF.

This clone was found once. This rearrangement joins TRBV11-2 to TRBJ2-7; TRBD2 agrees at 7 bases. Per the germline V gene, CDR1 is SGHAT and CDR2 is FQNNGV. The CDR3 consists of 17 residues. V shed 0 bases, J shed 5 bases, and the junction held 13 bases outside the gene matches. The CDR3 loop reads CASSLEGGRVLPDEQYF. The DNA for the CDR3 is TGTGCCAGCAGCTTAGAGGGCGGGAGAGTCTTACCTGACGAGCAGTACTTC.

The chain combines TRBV6-5 with TRBJ2-7, with 8 bases identical to TRBD1. This CDR3 is built from 13 residues. After removal of 6 bases from V and 5 bases from J, the junction contained 6 bases not matched to a gene. CDR1 is MNHEY, CDR2 SVGAGI, per germline. This chain's CDR3 is CASRSGQDHEQYF. The CDR3 DNA reads as TGTGCCAGCAGGTCGGGACAGGACCACGAGCAGTACTTC.

J is TRBJ2-7 and V is TRBV19, with 9 bases lining up with TRBD1. The CDR3 is made up of 16 amino acids. In germline, CDR1 is LNHDA, CDR2 SQIVND (reference sequence). The trim removed 3 bases at V and 0 bases at J, leaving 6 bases unmatched. In DNA, the CDR3 is TGTGCCAGTAGTATGGGGGGACAGGGAGGCTCCTACGAGCAGTACTTC. Translation gives CASSMGGQGGSYEQYF.

The gene calls are TRBV19 and TRBJ2-1; D is ambiguous. V was cut by 5 bases and J by 10 bases, with 12 bases left in between. Per the germline V gene, CDR1 is LNHDA and CDR2 is SQIVND (reference sequence). The CDR3 is made up of 12 amino acids. CDR3 in amino acids: CASSPSLREQFF. CDR3 in DNA: TGTGCCAGTAGTCCCTCCCTGCGGGAGCAGTTCTTC.

The V and J genes are TRBV10-3 and TRBJ2-1; possibly TRBD1 for D (5 bases). Looked up from germline, CDR1 is ENHRY and CDR2 is SYGVKD. This CDR3 contains 13 residues. Trimming shortened V by 8 bases and J by 5 bases, and 13 bases separated the two germline ends. CDR3 sequence reads: CAIRQGQNNEQFF. Here the CDR3 DNA reads TGTGCCATCCGGCAGGGCCAGAACAATGAGCAGTTCTTC.

The chain recombines TRBV4-1 with TRBJ2-5; D gene unclear. Trimming removed 2 bases from V and 2 bases from J, with 6 bases in between. Germline CDR1 and CDR2: MGHRA and YSYEKL. CDR3 length: 13 amino acids. CDR3 loop: CASSQPKQETQYF. The CDR3 DNA sequence: TGCGCCAGCAGCCAACCCAAACAAGAGACCCAGTACTTC.

The chain joins TRBV27 to TRBJ1-1; no clear D. The germline V and J ends were trimmed by 3 bases and 0 bases, with 5 bases remaining between them. Germline CDR1 and CDR2: MNHEY and SMNVEV (reference sequence). CDR3 length: 13 residues. CDR3 in DNA: TGTGCCAGCAGTTTTGACATGAACACTGAAGCTTTCTTT. Amino acids: CASSFDMNTEAFF.

The chain recombines TRBV30 with TRBJ1-5; D not resolved. Between the trimmed V and J ends, which lost 1 base and 0 bases, there was a span of 7 bases. The CDR3 extends over 14 amino acids. Germline loops: CDR1 GTSNPN, CDR2 SVGIG (reference sequence). The CDR3 protein is CAWSGPYSNQPQHF. CDR3 nucleotide sequence: TGTGCCTGGAGTGGCCCCTATAGCAATCAGCCCCAGCATTTT.

This clone has a single count. V and J are TRBV9 and TRBJ2-7; 11 bases fit TRBD2. Looked up from germline, CDR1 is SGDLS and CDR2 is YYNGEE. This CDR3 is built from 17 residues. The V and J ends lost 3 bases and 2 bases, in that order; junction bases with no gene match: 10. The CDR3: CASSAGSGLAEPYEQYF. The CDR3 DNA reads TGTGCCAGCAGCGCAGGATCGGGACTAGCGGAACCCTACGAGCAGTACTTC.

The chain combines TRBV7-3 with TRBJ2-3, with a possible D match to TRBD2 (6 bases). The V end was cut by 2 bases, the J end by 5 bases, with 11 bases between. Germline CDR1 SGHTA, CDR2 FQGTGA. The CDR3 totals 14 residues. The chain's CDR3 is CASSLGGTGDTQYF. The CDR3 DNA reads TGTGCCAGCAGCTTAGGCGGGACTGGAGATACGCAGTATTTT.

The rearrangement links TRBV5-1 to TRBJ2-7, with no clear D. Germline V gene data show CDR1 as SGHRS and CDR2 as YFSETQ. The CDR3 has 14 amino acids. Trimming took off 1 base at V and 4 bases at J, with 12 bases between the two ends. In DNA form, the CDR3 reads TGCGCCAGCAGCTTGACATATCGTTCGTACGAGCAGTACTTC. Translating gives CASSLTYRSYEQYF.

This chain uses TRBV7-9 with TRBJ2-1; weak D call: TRBD2 (5 bases). This CDR3 has 14 amino acids. Germline values: CDR1 SEHNR, CDR2 FQNEAQ (reference sequence). Trimming took 4 bases from V and 7 from J, leaving 14 bases between them. For the CDR3, the DNA is TGTGCCAGCAGCTCCCCCCGGGGAGTAAATGAGCAGTTCTTC. This sequence encodes CASSSPRGVNEQFF.

The V and J genes are TRBV4-2 and TRBJ2-5; D might be TRBD1 (6 bases). The closer fit of TRBJ2-7 to the DNA end suggests the J call may be wrong. Germline CDR1 reads LGHNA; CDR2 reads YNFKEQ. CDR3 length equals 14 residues. Here the CDR3 reads CASSQPSRGYEQYF. The CDR3 bases are TGTGCCAGCAGCCAACCAAGCAGGGGATACGAGCAGTACTTC.